The 10 T cell receptor beta chains reported below all come from one sample, sequenced in a study of CD8 T cells in ankylosing spondylitis (TCRdb year 2017). The protocol used for the library was 5' RACE. Data came from an Illumina HiSeq 2500. The public reads were reanalyzed by TCRdb: fastp trimming at Q25, MiXCR alignment, in-frame beta chains only. Rows with one shared CDR3 protein collapse into an entry with the most common genes and DNA. The sample contains about 35,000 distinct CDR3 sequences, less than 4% of them found a single time. The ten largest clones capture approximately 3% of the sample. Sequenced sample: blood, either unsorted or a sorted T cell fraction (not recorded which). The receptor set was obtained from a male donor with ankylosing spondylitis or in good health (not recorded which).

This clonotype has ten or more counts. The rearrangement links TRBV9 to TRBJ1-5, with D uncertain. V was shortened by 0 bases and J by 7 bases, with 11 bases between the two germline ends. The CDR3 is 14 residues long. The V gene's germline CDR1 is SGDLS and CDR2 YYNGEE. This chain's CDR3 is CASSVDIGGQPQHF. CDR3 nucleotides: TGTGCCAGCAGCGTAGACATCGGCGGCCAGCCCCAGCATTTT.

This clonotype was counted many times. The CDR3 region is CASSAIAGWSYNEQFF. CDR3 in DNA: TGTGCCAGCAGCGCCATAGCGGGGTGGTCCTACAATGAGCAGTTCTTC. The chain links TRBV9 to TRBJ2-1; 8 positions match TRBD2. The CDR3 length is 16 residues. With V trimmed by 3 bases and J by 1 base, 6 bases remained unmatched. CDR1 and CDR2 (germline): SGDLS, YYNGEE. Based on the CDR3 plus reference TRBV9 and TRBJ2-1, the full variable domain is DSGVTQTPKHLITATGQRVTLRCSPRSGDLSVYWYQQSLDQGLQFLIQYYNGEERAKGNILERFSAQQFPDLHSELNLSSLELGDSALYFCASSAIAGWSYNEQFFGPGTRLTVL.

This clonotype was observed many times. The chain combines TRBV9 with TRBJ2-5; weak D call: TRBD1 (6 bases). V was shortened by 3 bases and J by 5 bases, with 20 bases between the two germline ends. The CDR3 is 16 amino acids. Germline V gene data show CDR1 as SGDLS and CDR2 as YYNGEE. CDR3 region: CASSETGRPGSETQYF. The DNA for the CDR3 is TGTGCCAGCAGCGAGACAGGACGCCCGGGTAGTGAGACCCAGTACTTC.

This clonotype was found many times. This chain uses TRBV9 with TRBJ1-5, with TRBD1 as a possible D gene (6 bases). Trimming stripped 0 bases from V and 3 bases from J, with 10 bases between. Germline V CDR1 and CDR2: SGDLS, YYNGEE. CDR3 size: 15 residues. The CDR3 coding sequence is TGTGCCAGCAGCGTAGACGGGGGCCACAATCAGCCCCAGCATTTT. It yields the protein CASSVDGGHNQPQHF. Complete variable domain (other parts from reference TRBV9 and TRBJ1-5): DSGVTQTPKHLITATGQRVTLRCSPRSGDLSVYWYQQSLDQGLQFLIQYYNGEERAKGNILERFSAQQFPDLHSELNLSSLELGDSALYFCASSVDGGHNQPQHFGDGTRLSIL.

This clonotype was counted ten times or more. This chain links TRBV9 with TRBJ2-5, with 12 bases fitting TRBD2. Germline CDR1 is SGDLS and CDR2 is YYNGEE. CDR3 size: 17 residues. V shed 0 bases and J 1 base; nucleotides not matched to a gene: 4. CDR3 sequence (DNA): TGTGCCAGCAGCGTAGCTACGACTAGCGGGGGCCAAGAGACCCAGTACTTC. It specifies CASSVATTSGGQETQYF.

This clonotype was seen at least ten times. Here the CDR3 reads CASSTQGAANTGELFF. The CDR3 bases are TGTGCCAGCAGCACCCAGGGGGCCGCGAACACCGGGGAGCTGTTTTTT. This chain uses TRBV9 with TRBJ2-2, with 8 bases identical to TRBD1. The trim removed 4 bases at V and 0 bases at J, leaving 5 bases unmatched. This CDR3 contains 16 residues. Per germline, CDR1 SGDLS and CDR2 YYNGEE.

This clonotype was seen many times. The V and J genes are TRBV9 and TRBJ2-1; D call uncertain. Between the trimmed V and J ends, which lost 1 base and 0 bases, there was a span of 11 bases. Germline assignment: CDR1 SGDLS and CDR2 YYNGEE. This CDR3 region has 16 residues. The CDR3 nucleotides read TGTGCCAGCAGCGTATCATCAGGAAGCTCCTACAATGAGCAGTTCTTC. As protein: CASSVSSGSSYNEQFF.

This clonotype was recorded many times. The genes are TRBV20-1 and TRBJ2-7; 9 bases map to TRBD1. The trim removed 7 bases at V and 12 bases at J, leaving 13 bases unmatched. Germline CDR1 and CDR2: DFQATT and SNEGSKA (reference sequence). This CDR3 is built from 12 residues. CDR3 in amino acids: CSETGTGPPVYV. CDR3 DNA sequence: TGCAGTGAGACCGGGACAGGGCCCCCCGTGTACGTC.

This clonotype was counted many times. CDR3 sequence reads: CASSDGTAREAFF. The DNA of the CDR3 is TGTGCCAGCAGCGACGGGACAGCACGGGAAGCTTTCTTT. This chain links TRBV9 with TRBJ1-1; 7 bases are shared with TRBD1. The ends lost 3 bases at V and 8 bases at J; junction bases unmatched: 7. Germline loops: CDR1 SGDLS, CDR2 YYNGEE. The CDR3 covers 13 residues.

This clonotype was detected many times. The chain combines TRBV9 with TRBJ2-2, with 7 bases aligning to TRBD1. The J segment lost 4 bases and the V segment lost 0 bases, leaving 3 bases of the junction unmatched. The CDR3 is 15 residues long. Looked up from germline, CDR1 is SGDLS and CDR2 is YYNGEE. CDR3 residues: CASSVEQGSTGELFF. Written as DNA, the CDR3 is TGTGCCAGCAGCGTAGAACAGGGGTCCACCGGGGAGCTGTTTTTT.